This TCR beta chain was retrieved from a study of T cell responses to AZD1222 COVID-19 vaccine. Study findings and constraints: There were repertoire samples only from the period after the peak T cell response. Mostly white British, mostly female donors; authors suggested clonal diversity may be underestimated.

V was shortened by 5 bases and J by 11 bases, with 16 bases between the two germline ends. Germline CDR1 and CDR2: SEHNR and FQNEAQ (reference sequence). The CDR3 runs 13 residues. Here immunoSEQ multiplex PCR was the method, and the copy in TCRdb shows in-frame clones only, minus some. The sample holds around 120,000 clones, about nine tenths seen once. A word on this clone: Its antigen remains unknown.

The chain is built from TRBV7-9 and TRBJ1-5, with D hard to call. The material was peripheral blood, obtained 28 days after the second AZD1222 dose. This clonotype was obtained from an adult who received the AZD1222 COVID-19 vaccine. CDR3 nucleotides: TGTGCCAGCAGCCCGGATATCGGTACAGCCCAGCATTTT. It codes for CASSPDIGTAQHF.